This is a list of T cell receptor beta chains from one sample in a study of blood T cells in healthy people across ages. TCRdb recomputed calls from the 5' RACE reads with MiXCR, one row per CDR3 protein. The sample holds around 1,000,000 distinct CDR3 sequences, 25% seen once. The sample was also reused in another study, on T cells of mothers and their children.

Sequenced: blood. Receptor source: a girl under 10 years old in good health. CDR3s include the opening cysteine and the closing phenylalanine or tryptophan. D genes are given only for firm matches. Size is stated for part of the rows, as once, few or many counts, or as a class when the clone is expanded.

D	V	J	size	DNA	CDR3
TRBD1	TRBV27	TRBJ2-5	few	TGTGCCAGCAGTCCTCGACCCGGGACAGGGAAAGAGACCCAGTACTTC	CASSPRPGTGKETQYF
.	TRBV28	TRBJ2-1	many	TGTGCCAGCATCGGGGCAGGATTAAATGAGCAGTTCTTC	CASIGAGLNEQFF
TRBD2	TRBV10-3	TRBJ2-4	.	TGTGCCATTGATATAGCGGGAGTTGCCAAAAACATTCAGTACTTC	CAIDIAGVAKNIQYF
TRBD2	TRBV20-1	TRBJ2-1	.	TGCAGTGCGCTAAAGCGGGGGGGCTTCCCCTACAATGAGCAGTTCTTC	CSALKRGGFPYNEQFF
TRBD1	TRBV29-1	TRBJ2-5	few	TGCAGCGCTGAGCCAGGACAGGTAAAAGGAGAGACCCAGTACTTC	CSAEPGQVKGETQYF
.	TRBV7-6	TRBJ2-3	.	TGTGCCAGCAGCCACAGCCTAAGCACAGATACGCAGTATTTT	CASSHSLSTDTQYF
.	TRBV6-6	TRBJ1-1	few	TGTGCCAGCAGAAAACAGGGCGGGAGCACTGAAGCTTTCTTT	CASRKQGGSTEAFF
TRBD2	TRBV7-3	TRBJ2-3	few	TGTGCCAGCAGTCTCGTGCGGGGGGGAATAGATACGCAGTATTTT	CASSLVRGGIDTQYF
.	TRBV27	TRBJ1-1	.	TGTGCCAGCGGGGGAGGGGGTTACACTGAAGCTTTCTTT	CASGGGGYTEAFF
.	TRBV20-1	TRBJ2-2	.	TGCAGTGCTAGATCCGCTGCCACTGAGCCCACCGGGGAGCTGTTTTTT	CSARSAATEPTGELFF
TRBD1	TRBV20-1	TRBJ2-7	few	TGCAGTGCTAGAGTTCCCGACAGGGAAGGATATTTCTACGAGCAGTACTTC	CSARVPDREGYFYEQYF
.	TRBV7-3	TRBJ1-1	few	TGTGCCAGCAGCTTAAGGGGAGGGAGCACTGAAGCTTTCTTT	CASSLRGGSTEAFF
TRBD2	TRBV9	TRBJ2-5	many	TGTGCCAGCAGCCCGGGACTAGCGGGAGGAGGGGAAGAGACCCAGTACTTC	CASSPGLAGGGEETQYF
.	TRBV6-2/TRBV6-3	TRBJ1-2	.	TGTGCCAGCACCACCGGGACATCCTATAACTATGGCTACACCTTC	CASTTGTSYNYGYTF
TRBD2	TRBV7-8	TRBJ2-3	.	TGTGCCAGCAGCTCCCTAGCGGGGACCAGCACAGATACGCAGTATTTT	CASSSLAGTSTDTQYF
.	TRBV29-1	TRBJ1-4	few	TGCAGCGTCGCAGGCTCGGGAGACGGTGAAAAACTGTTTTTT	CSVAGSGDGEKLFF
TRBD1	TRBV7-2	TRBJ2-5	few	TGTGCCAGCAGCTTAGCGGCAGGGGGCATCGAGACCCAGTACTTC	CASSLAAGGIETQYF
.	TRBV20-1	TRBJ2-1	few	TGCAGTGCTGACCCAGGGGTGAGCTCCTACAATGAGCAGTTCTTC	CSADPGVSSYNEQFF
.	TRBV7-3	TRBJ1-1	.	TGTGCCAGCAGCTTACTCCCCCGGGGCGCAGGCACTGGAGCTTTCTTT	CASSLLPRGAGTGAFF
.	TRBV29-1	TRBJ1-2	few	TGCAGCGCCCTCCGTCTAGAAGGGCAGGGCTACACCTTC	CSALRLEGQGYTF
.	TRBV28	TRBJ1-1	.	TGTGCCAGCAGTCTAAAAGACAGTCCTCCGAACACTGAAGCTTTCTTT	CASSLKDSPPNTEAFF
TRBD2	TRBV29-1	TRBJ2-3	once	TGCAGCGCCCTCAACGGACTAGCTGCGGATACGCAGTATTTT	CSALNGLAADTQYF
.	TRBV12-3/TRBV12-4	TRBJ2-3	.	TGTGCCACCACGGCGGGCGCCTTTAGCACAGATACGCAGTATTTT	CATTAGAFSTDTQYF
.	TRBV15	TRBJ1-6	.	TGTGCCACCAGGAACAGGAAGGGGACACACAATTCACCCCTCCACTTT	CATRNRKGTHNSPLHF
.	TRBV7-6	TRBJ2-7	few	TGTGCCAGCAGCCCCAGGTCGCCGTCCTACGAGCAGTACTTC	CASSPRSPSYEQYF
.	TRBV7-6	TRBJ2-1	few	TGTGCCAGCAGCTTATCAGGGCAGTACGATGAGCAGTTCTTC	CASSLSGQYDEQFF
.	TRBV28	TRBJ2-5	few	TGTGCCAGCAGGGTGGACGGACAAGAGACCCAGTACTTC	CASRVDGQETQYF